This paragraph covers one T cell receptor beta chain sequence. The CDR3 sequence is 15 residues long. Per the germline V gene, CDR1 is LNHDA and CDR2 is SQIVND (reference sequence). V trimming: 1 base; J trimming: 4 bases; junction bases outside the gene matches: 4. This entry is derived from a study of blood T cell repertoires in COVID-19. The assay was immunoSEQ multiplex PCR, and TCRdb's table has in-frame clones only and misses some. The repertoire holds about 320,000 clones, with nearly 90% as singletons. The clonotype was recovered from a woman in her 30s who had recovered from COVID-19. The sample taken for sequencing was PBMCs or T cells enriched from blood (not recorded which). This chain connects TRBV19 to TRBJ2-1; TRBD1 matches at 7 bases. The CDR3 bases are TGTGCCAGTAGTATAGGGGACAGTGCGTACAATGAGCAGTTCTTC. Amino acids: CASSIGDSAYNEQFF.